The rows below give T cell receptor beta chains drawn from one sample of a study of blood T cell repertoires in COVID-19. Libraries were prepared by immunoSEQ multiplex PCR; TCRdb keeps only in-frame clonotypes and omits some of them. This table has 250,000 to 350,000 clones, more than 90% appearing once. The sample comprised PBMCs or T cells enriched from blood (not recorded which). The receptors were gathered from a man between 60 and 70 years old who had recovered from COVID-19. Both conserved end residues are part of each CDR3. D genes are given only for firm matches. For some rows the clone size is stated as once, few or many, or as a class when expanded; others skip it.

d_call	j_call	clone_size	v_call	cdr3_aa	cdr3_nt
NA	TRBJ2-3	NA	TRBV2	CASVRGGSDTQYF	TGTGCCAGCGTTCGCGGGGGCTCAGATACGCAGTATTTT
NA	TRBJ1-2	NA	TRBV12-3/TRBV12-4	CASSLAQATGYTF	TGTGCCAGCAGCTTAGCACAGGCTACTGGCTACACCTTC
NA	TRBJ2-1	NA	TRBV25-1	CASSDPGTYNEQFF	TGTGCCAGCAGTGACCCGGGGACCTACAATGAGCAGTTCTTC
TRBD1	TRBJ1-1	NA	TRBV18	CASSPQGARTEAFF	TGTGCCAGCTCACCACAGGGGGCTCGAACTGAAGCTTTCTTT
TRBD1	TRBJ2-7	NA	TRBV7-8	CASSAGGDRVYEQYF	TGTGCCAGCAGCGCCGGTGGGGACAGGGTCTACGAGCAGTACTTC
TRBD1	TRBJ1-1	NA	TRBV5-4	CASSTGTGDLWTEAFF	TGTGCCAGCAGTACCGGGACAGGGGACCTTTGGACTGAAGCTTTCTTT
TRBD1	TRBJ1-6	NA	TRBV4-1	CASRQPGQGFTPLHF	TGCGCCAGCCGTCAACCGGGACAGGGCTTCACGCCCCTCCACTTT
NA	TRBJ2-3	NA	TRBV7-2	CASSTEAGRSTDTQYF	TGTGCCAGCAGCACGGAGGCGGGACGAAGCACAGATACGCAGTATTTT
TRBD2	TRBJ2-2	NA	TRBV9	CASSVSPTSGTTGELFF	TGTGCCAGCAGCGTAAGCCCGACTAGCGGGACCACCGGGGAGCTGTTTTTT
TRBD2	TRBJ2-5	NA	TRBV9	CASSPSSGNQETQYF	TGTGCCAGCAGCCCGAGTAGCGGGAACCAAGAGACCCAGTACTTC
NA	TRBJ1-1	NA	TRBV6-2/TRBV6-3	CASSDNIKEAFF	TGTGCCAGCAGCGACAATATAAAAGAAGCTTTCTTT
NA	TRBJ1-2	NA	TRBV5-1	CASNEQGWGGYTF	TGCGCCAGCAACGAACAGGGTTGGGGCGGCTACACCTTC
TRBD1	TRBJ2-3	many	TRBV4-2	CASSQDRDRSTDTQYF	TGTGCCAGCAGCCAAGACCGGGACAGGAGCACAGATACGCAGTATTTT
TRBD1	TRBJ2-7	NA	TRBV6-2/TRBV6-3	CASSLGRGQGWYEQYF	TGTGCCAGCAGCCTGGGGCGGGGACAGGGGTGGTACGAGCAGTACTTC
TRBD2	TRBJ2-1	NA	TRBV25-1	CASASGDYNEQFF	TGTGCCAGCGCTAGCGGGGACTACAATGAGCAGTTCTTC
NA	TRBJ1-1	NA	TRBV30	CAWSFSGDTEAFF	TGTGCCTGGAGCTTTTCGGGGGACACTGAAGCTTTCTTT
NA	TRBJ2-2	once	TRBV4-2	CASSVGGGNGELFF	TGTGCCAGCAGCGTAGGGGGGGGTAACGGGGAGCTGTTTTTT
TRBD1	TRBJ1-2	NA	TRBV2	CASSEAYRGLSYGYTF	TGTGCCAGCAGTGAAGCCTACAGGGGGCTGAGCTATGGCTACACCTTC
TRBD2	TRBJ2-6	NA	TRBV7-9	CASRSGGPGANVLTF	TGTGCCAGCAGGTCGGGGGGGCCTGGGGCCAACGTCCTGACTTTC
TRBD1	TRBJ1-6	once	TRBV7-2	CASSLDRDSPLHF	TGTGCCAGCAGCTTGGACAGGGATTCACCCCTCCACTTT
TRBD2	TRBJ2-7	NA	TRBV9	CASSVGTSGSLYEQYF	TGTGCCAGCAGCGTAGGGACTAGCGGGAGTCTCTACGAGCAGTACTTC
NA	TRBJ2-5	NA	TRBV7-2	CASSLGFRGETQYF	TGTGCCAGCAGCTTAGGATTTAGGGGTGAGACCCAGTACTTC
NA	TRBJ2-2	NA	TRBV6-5	CASSPQQAYTGELFF	TGTGCCAGCAGTCCTCAACAGGCTTACACCGGGGAGCTGTTTTTT
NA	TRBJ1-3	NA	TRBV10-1	CASSESMFRRPRSGNTIYF	TGCGCCAGCAGTGAGTCGATGTTCAGGCGACCACGCTCTGGAAACACCATATATTTT
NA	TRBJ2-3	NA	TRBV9	CASSVGSNYEYTDTQYF	TGTGCCAGCAGCGTAGGTTCCAACTACGAGTACACAGATACGCAGTATTTT
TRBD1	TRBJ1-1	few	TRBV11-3	CASSRQGREEAFF	TGTGCCAGCAGCAGACAGGGACGAGAGGAAGCTTTCTTT
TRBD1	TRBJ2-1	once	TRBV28	CASRPGQGSRWSFYEQFF	TGTGCCAGCAGACCGGGACAGGGGTCGAGATGGTCGTTCTATGAGCAGTTCTTC
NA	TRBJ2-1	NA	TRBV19	CASSPLVGRGIYNEQFF	TGTGCCAGTAGTCCCCTCGTGGGGCGGGGTATTTACAATGAGCAGTTCTTC
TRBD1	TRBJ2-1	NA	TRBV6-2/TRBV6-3	CASSWIGQGAIYNEQFF	TGTGCCAGCAGTTGGATCGGGCAGGGGGCTATTTACAATGAGCAGTTCTTC
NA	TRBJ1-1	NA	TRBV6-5	CASKRITGNTEAFF	TGTGCCAGCAAGAGGATAACGGGGAACACTGAAGCTTTCTTT
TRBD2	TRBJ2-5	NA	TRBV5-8	CASSPGLGKETQYF	TGTGCCAGCAGCCCGGGACTAGGTAAAGAGACCCAGTACTTC
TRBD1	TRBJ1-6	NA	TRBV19	CASSGGTVNSPLHF	TGTGCCAGTAGTGGTGGGACAGTGAATTCACCCCTCCACTTT